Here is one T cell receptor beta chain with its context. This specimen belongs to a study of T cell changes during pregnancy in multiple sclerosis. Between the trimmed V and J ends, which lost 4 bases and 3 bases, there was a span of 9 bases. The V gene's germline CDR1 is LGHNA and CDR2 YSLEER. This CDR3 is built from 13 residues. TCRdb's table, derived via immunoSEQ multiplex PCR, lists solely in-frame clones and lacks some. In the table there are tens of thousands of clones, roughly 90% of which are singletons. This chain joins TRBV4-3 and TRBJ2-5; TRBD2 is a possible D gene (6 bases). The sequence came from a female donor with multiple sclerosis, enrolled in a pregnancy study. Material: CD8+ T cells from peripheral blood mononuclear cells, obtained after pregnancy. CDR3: CASSPPGEETQYF. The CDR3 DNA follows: TGCGCCAGCAGCCCCCCGGGAGAAGAGACCCAGTACTTC.